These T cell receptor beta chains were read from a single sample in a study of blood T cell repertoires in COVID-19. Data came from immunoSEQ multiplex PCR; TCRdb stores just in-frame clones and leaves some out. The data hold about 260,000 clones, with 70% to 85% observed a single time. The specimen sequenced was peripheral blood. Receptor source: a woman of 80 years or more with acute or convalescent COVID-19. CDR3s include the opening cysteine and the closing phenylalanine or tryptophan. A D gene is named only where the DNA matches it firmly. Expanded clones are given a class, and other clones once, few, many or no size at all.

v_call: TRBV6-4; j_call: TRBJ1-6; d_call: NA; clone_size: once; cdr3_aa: CASSDHGYGSPLHF; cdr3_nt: TGTGCCAGCAGTGACCATGGGTACGGGTCACCCCTCCACTTT
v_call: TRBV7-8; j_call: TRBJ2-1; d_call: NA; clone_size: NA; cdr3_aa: CASSSQGGAEQFF; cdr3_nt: TGTGCCAGCAGCTCCCAAGGGGGTGCTGAGCAGTTCTTC
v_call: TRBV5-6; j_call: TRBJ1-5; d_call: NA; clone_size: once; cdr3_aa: CASSLRGRASNQPQHF; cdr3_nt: TGTGCCAGCAGCTTGCGTGGCAGGGCAAGCAATCAGCCCCAGCATTTT
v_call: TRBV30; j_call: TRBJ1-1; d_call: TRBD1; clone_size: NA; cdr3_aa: CAWTGQGGSEAFF; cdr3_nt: TGTGCCTGGACCGGACAGGGAGGCTCTGAAGCTTTCTTT
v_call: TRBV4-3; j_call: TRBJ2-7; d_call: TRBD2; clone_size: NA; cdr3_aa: CASSQQREKGYEQYF; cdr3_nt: TGCGCCAGCAGCCAACAGCGGGAGAAAGGATACGAGCAGTACTTC
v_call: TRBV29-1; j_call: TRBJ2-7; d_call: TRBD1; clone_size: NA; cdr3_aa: CSVEVPGQGGVRTYEQYF; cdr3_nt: TGCAGCGTTGAAGTTCCGGGACAGGGGGGGGTAAGGACCTACGAGCAGTACTTC
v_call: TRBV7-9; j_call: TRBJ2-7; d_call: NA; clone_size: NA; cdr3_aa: CASRTDSYEQYF; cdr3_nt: TGTGCCAGCAGAACGGACAGCTACGAGCAGTACTTC
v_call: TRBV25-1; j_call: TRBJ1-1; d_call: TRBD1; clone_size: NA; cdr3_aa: CASSDDRGTEAFF; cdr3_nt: TGTGCCAGCAGTGACGACAGGGGCACTGAAGCTTTCTTT
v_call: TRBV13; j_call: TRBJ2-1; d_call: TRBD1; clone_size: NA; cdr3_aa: CASSRTGDPYNEQFF; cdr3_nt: TGTGCCAGCAGCCGGACAGGGGACCCCTACAATGAGCAGTTCTTC
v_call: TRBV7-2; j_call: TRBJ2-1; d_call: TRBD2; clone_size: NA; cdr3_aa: CASSLGGTSGYNEQFF; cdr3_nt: TGTGCCAGCAGCTTAGGGGGGACTAGCGGGTACAATGAGCAGTTCTTC
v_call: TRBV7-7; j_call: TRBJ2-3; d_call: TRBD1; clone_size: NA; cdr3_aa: CASSLGQGTTDTQYF; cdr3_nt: TGTGCTAGCAGCTTGGGACAGGGTACCACAGATACGCAGTATTTT
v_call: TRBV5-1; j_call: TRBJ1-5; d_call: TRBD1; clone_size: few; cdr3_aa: CASSLTGGNQPQHF; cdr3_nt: TGCGCCAGCAGCTTAACAGGGGGGAATCAGCCCCAGCATTTT
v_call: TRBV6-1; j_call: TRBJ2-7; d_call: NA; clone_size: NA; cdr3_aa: CASSEGLTSYEQYF; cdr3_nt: TGTGCCAGCAGTGAAGGTCTTACAAGTTACGAGCAGTACTTC
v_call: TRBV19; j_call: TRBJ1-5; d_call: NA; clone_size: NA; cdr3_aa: CASTLSQVSNQPQHF; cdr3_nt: TGTGCCAGTACCCTATCCCAGGTGAGCAATCAGCCCCAGCATTTT
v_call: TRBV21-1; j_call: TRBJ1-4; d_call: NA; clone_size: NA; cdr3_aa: CASSKSNRDRREKLFF; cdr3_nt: TGTGCCAGCAGCAAATCCAACCGGGACAGGAGGGAAAAACTGTTTTTT
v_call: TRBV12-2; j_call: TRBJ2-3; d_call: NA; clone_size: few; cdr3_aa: CASRLGPLRLAGVMKKDTDTQYF; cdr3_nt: TGTGCAAGTCGCTTAGGTCCGTTAAGGCTAGCGGGAGTTATGAAGAAGGACACAGATACGCAGTATTTT
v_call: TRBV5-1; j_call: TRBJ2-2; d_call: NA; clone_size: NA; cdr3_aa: CASSLEGLPTGELFF; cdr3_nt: TGCGCCAGCAGCTTGGAAGGACTCCCCACCGGGGAGCTGTTTTTT
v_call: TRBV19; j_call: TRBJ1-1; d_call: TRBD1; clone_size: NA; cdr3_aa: CASSIGQEYTEAFF; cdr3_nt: TGTGCCAGTAGTATTGGACAGGAGTACACTGAAGCTTTCTTT
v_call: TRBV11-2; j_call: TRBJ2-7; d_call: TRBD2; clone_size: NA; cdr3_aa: CASSLRGGLAGGLSYEQYF; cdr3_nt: TGTGCCAGCAGCTTGCGCGGGGGACTAGCGGGAGGGCTGTCCTACGAGCAGTACTTC
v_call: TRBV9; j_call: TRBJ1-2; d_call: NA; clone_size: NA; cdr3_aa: CASSVMGAYGYTF; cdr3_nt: TGTGCCAGCAGCGTAATGGGAGCCTATGGCTACACCTTC
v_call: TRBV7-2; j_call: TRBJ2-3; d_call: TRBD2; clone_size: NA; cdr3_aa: CASTQLAQGLAGDTQYF; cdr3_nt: TGTGCCAGCACCCAACTGGCCCAGGGACTAGCTGGAGATACGCAGTATTTT
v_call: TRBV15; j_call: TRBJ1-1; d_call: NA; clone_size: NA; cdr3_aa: CATSRARGYTEAFF; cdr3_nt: TGTGCCACCAGCAGAGCCAGGGGATACACTGAAGCTTTCTTT